The 5 T cell receptor gamma chains below all came from one sample that was sequenced in a study of γδ T cells in repeated Plasmodium falciparum infection. TCRdb re-processed the multiplex PCR reads via CATT. This sample has roughly 15,000 gamma-chain clones, with more than 1.5% found just once. Bulk repertoires came from Vgamma9/Vdelta2+ or Vdelta2-negative gammadelta T cells flow-sorted from PBMC. Source material: gamma-delta T cells from blood. Every receptor here comes from a pool of human donors (malaria-infected and uninfected, not separated).

At least ten counts were recorded for this clone. The protein that TCRdb holds for this DNA derives from a much larger clone and differs from the translated DNA at residue 11, which likely indicates a read error; the protein shown here is translated from the DNA. The CDR3 reads CALWEVPDNKRLF. The CDR3 DNA reads TGTGCCTTGTGGGAGGTGCCAGATAATAAGAGACTCTTT. The J gene has no call, while the V gene is TRGV9. CDR3 length equals 13 residues. Per germline, CDR1 GITISATS and CDR2 ISYDGTV (reference sequence).

The table lists this clone with a few counts. The protein TCRdb gives is from a much larger clone and does not agree with this DNA's translation at residue 5, likely a read error; the protein shown here comes from the DNA. The chain employs TRGV9 and TRGJ1 or TRGJ2. The J gene, missing from TCRdb, was assigned here through DNA to germline matching. V trimming: 5 bases; J trimming: 10 bases; junction bases outside the gene matches: 11. Germline CDR1 reads GITISATS; CDR2 reads ISYDGTV (reference sequence). The CDR3 length is 12 residues. CDR3 nucleotide sequence: TGTGCCTTGTGGGGATCTCGGGGGAAGAAACTCTTT. The encoded protein is CALWGSRGKKLF.

This clone was observed many times. The protein given by TCRdb reflects a much larger clone and differs at residue 8 from this DNA's translation, likely from a read error; the protein shown is the DNA's translation. The chain couples TRGV3 to TRGJ1 or TRGJ2. CDR3 size: 15 residues. Germline lookup yields CDR1 VTNTFY and CDR2 YDVSTARD (reference sequence). Unmatched junction bases numbered 5, after V lost 0 bases and J lost 0 bases. The CDR3 DNA reads TGTGCCACCTGGGACAGGCAGGAGAATTATTATAAGAAACTCTTT. The encoded protein is CATWDRQENYYKKLF.

This clone has at least ten counts. Other DNA sequences in the same sample also yield this CDR3. The chain joins TRGV8 to TRGJ1 or TRGJ2. Germline V CDR1 and CDR2: VENAVY, YDSYNSRV. V trimming: 4 bases; J trimming: 0 bases; junction bases outside the gene matches: 3. There are 13 residues in the CDR3. In nucleotides, the CDR3 is TGTGCCACCTGGGAGCAGAATTATTATAAGAAACTCTTT. This gives the protein CATWEQNYYKKLF.

This clone was found a few times. TCRdb records a much larger clone's protein for this DNA, with a difference at residue 10 that likely arises from a read error; the protein given is the translation of the DNA. The V gene is TRGV3, the J gene TRGJ1 or TRGJ2. The CDR3 loop spans 13 amino acids. Germline CDR1 and CDR2: VTNTFY and YDVSTARD (reference sequence). The chain's CDR3 is CATWDTNYYEKLF. DNA for the CDR3: TGTGCCACCTGGGACACCAATTATTATGAGAAACTCTTT.